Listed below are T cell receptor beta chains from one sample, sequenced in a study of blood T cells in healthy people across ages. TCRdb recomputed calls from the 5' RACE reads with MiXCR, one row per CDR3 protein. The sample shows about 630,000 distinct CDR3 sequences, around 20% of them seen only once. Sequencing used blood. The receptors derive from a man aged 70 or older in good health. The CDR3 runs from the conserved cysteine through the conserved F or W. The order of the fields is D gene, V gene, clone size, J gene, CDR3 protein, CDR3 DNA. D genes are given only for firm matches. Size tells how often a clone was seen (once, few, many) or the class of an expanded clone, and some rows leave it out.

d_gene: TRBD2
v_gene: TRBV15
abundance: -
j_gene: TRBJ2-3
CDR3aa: CATSRGLAGASSTDTQYF
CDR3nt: TGTGCCACCAGCAGAGGACTAGCGGGAGCTTCGAGCACAGATACGCAGTATTTT

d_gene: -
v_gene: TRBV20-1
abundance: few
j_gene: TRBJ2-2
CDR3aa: CSARTPLDNGELFF
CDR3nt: TGCAGTGCTAGGACGCCTCTCGATAACGGGGAGCTGTTTTTT

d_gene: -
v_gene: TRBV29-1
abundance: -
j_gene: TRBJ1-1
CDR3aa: CSVGRLMNTEAFF
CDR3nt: TGCAGCGTTGGACGCCTCATGAACACTGAAGCTTTCTTT

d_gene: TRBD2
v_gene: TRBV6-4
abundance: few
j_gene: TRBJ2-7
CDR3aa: CASSEQRETEQYF
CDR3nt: TGTGCCAGCAGTGAACAGCGGGAGACCGAGCAGTACTTC

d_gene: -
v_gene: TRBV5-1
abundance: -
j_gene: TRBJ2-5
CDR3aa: CASSASGTETQYF
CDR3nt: TGCGCCAGCAGCGCTAGTGGGACAGAGACCCAGTACTTC

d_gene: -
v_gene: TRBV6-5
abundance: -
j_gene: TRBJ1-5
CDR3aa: CASSPWKEGNQPQHF
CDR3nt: TGTGCCAGCAGTCCATGGAAGGAGGGCAATCAGCCCCAGCATTTT

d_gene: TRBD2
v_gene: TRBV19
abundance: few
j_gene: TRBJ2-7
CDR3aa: CASSIASGSLYEQYF
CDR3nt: TGTGCCAGTAGTATTGCTAGCGGGAGCCTCTACGAGCAGTACTTC

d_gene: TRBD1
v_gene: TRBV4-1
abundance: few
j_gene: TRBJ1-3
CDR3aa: CASSQEGQVGNTIYF
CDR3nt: TGCGCCAGCAGCCAAGAGGGACAGGTTGGAAACACCATATATTTT

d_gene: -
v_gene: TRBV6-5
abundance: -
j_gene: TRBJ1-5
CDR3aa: CASMLNGWGNQPQHF
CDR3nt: TGTGCCAGCATGCTGAACGGCTGGGGAAATCAGCCCCAGCATTTT

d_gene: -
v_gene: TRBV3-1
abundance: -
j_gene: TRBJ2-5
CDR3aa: CASSDGGEQYF
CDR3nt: TGTGCCAGCAGTGACGGAGGGGAGCAGTACTTC

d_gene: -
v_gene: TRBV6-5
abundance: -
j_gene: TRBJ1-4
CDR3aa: CASSYQPGDEKLFF
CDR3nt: TGTGCCAGCAGTTACCAGCCAGGCGATGAAAAACTGTTTTTT

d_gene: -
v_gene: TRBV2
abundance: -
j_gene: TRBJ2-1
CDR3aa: CASNTATYNEQFF
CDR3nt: TGTGCCAGCAACACAGCAACCTACAATGAGCAGTTCTTC

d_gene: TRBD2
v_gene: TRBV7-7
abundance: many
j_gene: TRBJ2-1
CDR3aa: CASSRGTSRTDEQFF
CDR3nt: TGTGCTAGCAGCCGGGGGACTAGCCGTACTGATGAGCAGTTCTTC

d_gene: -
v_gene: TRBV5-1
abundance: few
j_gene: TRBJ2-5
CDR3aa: CASSKAGVQETQYF
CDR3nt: TGCGCCAGCAGCAAAGCGGGTGTCCAAGAGACCCAGTACTTC

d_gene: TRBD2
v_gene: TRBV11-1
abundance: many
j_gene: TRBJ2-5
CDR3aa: CASSGRLAGMETQYF
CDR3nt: TGTGCCAGCAGCGGGAGACTAGCGGGAATGGAGACCCAGTACTTC

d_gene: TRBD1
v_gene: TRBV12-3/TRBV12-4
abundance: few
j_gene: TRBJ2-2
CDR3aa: CASSLPQGQGIYTGELFF
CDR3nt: TGTGCCAGCAGTTTACCCCAGGGACAGGGGATATACACCGGGGAGCTGTTTTTT

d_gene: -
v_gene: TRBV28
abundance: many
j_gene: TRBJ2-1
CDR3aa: CASSLAGPYNEQFF
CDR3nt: TGTGCCAGCAGTTTAGCGGGTCCCTACAATGAGCAGTTCTTC

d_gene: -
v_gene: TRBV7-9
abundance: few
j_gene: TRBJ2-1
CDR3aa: CASSPRGGAEQFF
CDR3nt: TGTGCCAGCAGCCCCAGAGGGGGGGCTGAGCAGTTCTTC

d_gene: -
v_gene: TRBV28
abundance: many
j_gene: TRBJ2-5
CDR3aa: CAAGEDQQETQYF
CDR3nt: TGTGCCGCAGGGGAAGATCAACAAGAGACCCAGTACTTC

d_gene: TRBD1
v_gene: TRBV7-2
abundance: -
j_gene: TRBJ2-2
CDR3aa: CASSSGTGAGELFF
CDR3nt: TGTGCCAGCAGCTCCGGGACAGGGGCCGGGGAGCTGTTTTTT

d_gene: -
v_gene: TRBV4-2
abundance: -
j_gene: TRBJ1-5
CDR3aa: CASSLLGGSNQPQHF
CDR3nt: TGTGCCAGCAGCCTATTAGGGGGTAGCAATCAGCCCCAGCATTTT

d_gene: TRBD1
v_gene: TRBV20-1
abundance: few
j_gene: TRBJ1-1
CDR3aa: CSARDPTGSMGLMDAFF
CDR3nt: TGCAGTGCTAGAGACCCGACAGGGAGTATGGGTTTAATGGACGCTTTCTTT

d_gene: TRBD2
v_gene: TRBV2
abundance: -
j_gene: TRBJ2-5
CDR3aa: CASSGGREGLKTQYF
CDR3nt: TGTGCCAGCAGTGGTGGGCGGGAGGGCCTCAAGACCCAGTACTTC

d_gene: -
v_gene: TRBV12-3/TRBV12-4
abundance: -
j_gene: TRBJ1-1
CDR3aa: CASSFLTGSTEAFF
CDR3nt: TGTGCCAGCAGTTTTCTCACAGGGAGTACTGAAGCTTTCTTT

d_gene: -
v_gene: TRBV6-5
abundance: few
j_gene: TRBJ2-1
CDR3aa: CASSYVPSSYNEQFF
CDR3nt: TGTGCCAGCAGTTACGTTCCCAGCTCCTACAATGAGCAGTTCTTC

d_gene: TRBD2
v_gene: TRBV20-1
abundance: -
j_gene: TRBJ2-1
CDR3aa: CSARASGLAGTNNEQFF
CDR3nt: TGCAGTGCTAGAGCTTCGGGACTAGCGGGAACTAACAATGAGCAGTTCTTC

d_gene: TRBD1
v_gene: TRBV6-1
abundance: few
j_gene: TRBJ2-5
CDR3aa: CASSPGTGLETQYF
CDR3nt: TGTGCCAGCAGTCCCGGGACAGGGTTGGAGACCCAGTACTTC

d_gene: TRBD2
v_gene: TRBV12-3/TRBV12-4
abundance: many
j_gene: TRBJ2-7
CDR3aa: CASSLGTSALEQYF
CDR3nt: TGTGCCAGCAGTTTAGGGACTAGCGCCCTCGAGCAGTACTTC

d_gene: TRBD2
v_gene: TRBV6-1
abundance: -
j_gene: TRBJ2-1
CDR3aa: CASSEGGTSRFHEQFF
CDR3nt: TGTGCCAGCAGTGAAGGGGGGACTAGTAGATTCCATGAGCAGTTCTTC

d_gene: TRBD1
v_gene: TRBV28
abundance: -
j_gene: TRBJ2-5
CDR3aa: CASSRVGGQDFQETQYF
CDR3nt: TGTGCCAGCAGTCGTGTAGGGGGACAGGACTTCCAAGAGACCCAGTACTTC

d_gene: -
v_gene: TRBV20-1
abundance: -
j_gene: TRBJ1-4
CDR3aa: CSASGRGSEKLFF
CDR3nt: TGCAGTGCTTCGGGGAGGGGCAGTGAAAAACTGTTTTTT

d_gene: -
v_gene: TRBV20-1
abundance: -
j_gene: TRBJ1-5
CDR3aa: CSANPGDYSNQPQHF
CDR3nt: TGCAGTGCAAACCCGGGAGATTATAGCAATCAGCCCCAGCATTTT

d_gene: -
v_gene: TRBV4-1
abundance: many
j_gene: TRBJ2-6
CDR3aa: CASSRVAGDSGANVLTF
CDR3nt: TGCGCCAGCAGCCGTGTAGCCGGAGACTCTGGGGCCAACGTCCTGACTTTC

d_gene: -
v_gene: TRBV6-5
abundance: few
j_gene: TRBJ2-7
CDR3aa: CASSYRVSSEQYF
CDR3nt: TGTGCCAGCAGTTACAGGGTGTCTAGCGAGCAGTACTTC

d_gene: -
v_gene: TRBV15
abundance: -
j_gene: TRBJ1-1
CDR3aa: CATSRGDKMNTEAFF
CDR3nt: TGTGCCACCAGCAGAGGGGACAAGATGAACACTGAAGCTTTCTTT

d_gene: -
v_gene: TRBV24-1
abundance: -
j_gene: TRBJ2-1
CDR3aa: CATSSYSNEQFF
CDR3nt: TGTGCCACCAGCTCTTACTCCAATGAGCAGTTCTTC

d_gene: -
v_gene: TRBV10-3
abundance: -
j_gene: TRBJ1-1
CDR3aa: CAISEPGSQNTEAFF
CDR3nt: TGTGCCATCAGTGAGCCGGGGTCTCAGAACACTGAAGCTTTCTTT

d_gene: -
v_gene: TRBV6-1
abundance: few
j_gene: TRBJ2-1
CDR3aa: CASSEQPLSRPEQFF
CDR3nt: TGTGCCAGCAGTGAACAGCCCCTCTCTAGACCCGAGCAGTTCTTC

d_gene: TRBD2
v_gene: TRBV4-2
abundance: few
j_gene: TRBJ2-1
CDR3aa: CASSQDSGGRSYNEQFF
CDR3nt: TGTGCCAGCAGCCAAGATTCGGGAGGGAGGTCCTACAATGAGCAGTTCTTC

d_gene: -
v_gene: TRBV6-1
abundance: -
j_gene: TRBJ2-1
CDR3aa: CASSEGQEYNEQFF
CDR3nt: TGTGCCAGCAGTGAAGGACAGGAGTACAATGAGCAGTTCTTC

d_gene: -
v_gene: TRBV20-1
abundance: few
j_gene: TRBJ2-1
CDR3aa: CSAARGGRGAGNEQFF
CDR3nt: TGCAGTGCCGCTAGAGGGGGTCGTGGGGCGGGGAATGAGCAGTTCTTC

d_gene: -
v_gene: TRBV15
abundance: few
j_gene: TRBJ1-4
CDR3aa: CATSRTSKDEKLFF
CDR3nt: TGTGCCACCAGCAGAACCTCGAAGGATGAAAAACTGTTTTTT

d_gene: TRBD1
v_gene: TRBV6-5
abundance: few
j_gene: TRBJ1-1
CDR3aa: CASRRTGHTEAFF
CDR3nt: TGTGCCAGCAGGCGGACAGGGCACACTGAAGCTTTCTTT

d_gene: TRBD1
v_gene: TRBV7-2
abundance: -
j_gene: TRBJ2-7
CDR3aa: CASSYTGGAGYEQYF
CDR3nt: TGTGCCAGCAGCTATACAGGGGGCGCTGGGTACGAGCAGTACTTC

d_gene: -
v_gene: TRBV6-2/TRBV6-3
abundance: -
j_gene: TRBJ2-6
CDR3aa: CASSYAGSGANVLTF
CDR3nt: TGTGCCAGCAGTTACGCGGGCTCTGGGGCCAACGTCCTGACTTTC

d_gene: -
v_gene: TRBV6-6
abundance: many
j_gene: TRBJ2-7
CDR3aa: CASSSGPYEQYF
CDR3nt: TGTGCCAGCAGCTCCGGACCCTACGAGCAGTACTTC

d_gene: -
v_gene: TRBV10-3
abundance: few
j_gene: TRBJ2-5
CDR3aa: CAISARPNADQETQYF
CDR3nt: TGTGCCATCAGTGCGAGGCCGAATGCGGATCAAGAGACCCAGTACTTC

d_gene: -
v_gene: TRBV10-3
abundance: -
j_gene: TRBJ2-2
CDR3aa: CAISESTNTGELFF
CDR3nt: TGTGCCATCAGTGAATCGACGAACACCGGGGAGCTGTTTTTT

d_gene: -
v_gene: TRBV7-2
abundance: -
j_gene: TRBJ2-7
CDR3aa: CASSLGTRYLSAGNYEQYF
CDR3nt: TGTGCCAGCAGCTTGGGGACAAGATATTTATCCGCCGGAAACTACGAGCAGTACTTC

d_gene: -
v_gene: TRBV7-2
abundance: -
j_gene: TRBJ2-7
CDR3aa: CASNYRVGGSYEQYF
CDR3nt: TGTGCCAGCAACTACCGGGTGGGGGGTAGTTACGAGCAGTACTTC

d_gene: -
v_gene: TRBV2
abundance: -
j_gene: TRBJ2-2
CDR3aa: CASLRDTGELFF
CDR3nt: TGTGCCAGCCTTCGTGACACCGGGGAGCTGTTTTTT

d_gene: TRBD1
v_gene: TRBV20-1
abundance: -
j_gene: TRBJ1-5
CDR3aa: CGARGEGGKAQHF
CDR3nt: TGCGGTGCTAGAGGGGAAGGGGGCAAGGCCCAGCATTTT